This T cell receptor (beta chain) is from a study of breast tumors, draining lymph nodes, adjacent tissues. General study findings and limits: Compared with lymph nodes, tumors were less diverse; compared with nontumor tissue, more. Most tumor T cells seemingly derive from lymph node, then expand in tumor. Tumor and nontumor repertoires were significantly more similar in luminal-like than in basal-like breast cancer. The lymph node origin of tumor T cells was framed as consistent with a hypothesis, not demonstrated.

TCRdb independently ran MiXCR on the multiplex PCR reads; one entry per CDR3 protein. The sample lists about 230,000 distinct CDR3 sequences; about a third were seen once. Axillary draining lymph nodes of breast cancer patients supplied the node samples. Germline V gene data show CDR1 as DFQATT and CDR2 as SNEGSKA (reference sequence). The V gene lost 6 bases and the J gene lost 10 bases, with 21 bases spanning the gap. The CDR3 runs to 13 residues. At least ten counts were recorded for this clonotype. Antigen unknown. This clone may be a read error of a much larger clone one base away. This receptor was identified in a female donor with breast cancer. Some clones in this sample may be carry-over from other donors' samples. The chain has TRBV20-1 and TRBJ1-2, with D uncertain. What was sequenced was axillary lymph node tissue. CDR3 amino acids: CSALYGPRDAYTF. CDR3 nucleotides: TGCAGTGCCCTTTATGGACCTCGGGATGCCTACACCTTC.